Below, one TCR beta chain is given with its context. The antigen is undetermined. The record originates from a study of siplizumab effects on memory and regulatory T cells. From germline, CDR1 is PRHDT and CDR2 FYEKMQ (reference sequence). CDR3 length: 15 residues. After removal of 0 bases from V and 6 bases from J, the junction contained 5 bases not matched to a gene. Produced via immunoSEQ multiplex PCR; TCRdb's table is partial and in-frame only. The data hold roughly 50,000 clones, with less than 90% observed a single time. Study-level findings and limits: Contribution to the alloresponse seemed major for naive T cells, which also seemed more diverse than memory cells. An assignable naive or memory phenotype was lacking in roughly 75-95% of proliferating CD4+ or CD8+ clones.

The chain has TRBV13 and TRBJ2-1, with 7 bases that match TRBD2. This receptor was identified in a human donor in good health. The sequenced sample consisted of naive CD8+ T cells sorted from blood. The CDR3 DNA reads TGTGCCAGCAGCTTAGGGGTAGCGGGTGGCAATGAGCAGTTCTTC. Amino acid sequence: CASSLGVAGGNEQFF.